This T cell receptor beta chain derives from a study of blood T cell repertoires in COVID-19. Overall study: Donors in the United States, Italy and Spain gave samples during acute or convalescent COVID-19. Sources were T cells, B-cell-depleted T cells, or PBMCs; the material itself was cDNA or gDNA.

After removal of 5 bases from V and 7 bases from J, the junction contained 16 bases not matched to a gene. Germline CDR1 is SGHTA and CDR2 is FQGNSA. The CDR3 sequence is 16 residues long. Per the study methods: Cell counts per sample came from amplifying reference gene primers. Using immunoSEQ multiplex PCR, the repertoire was profiled, and TCRdb retains in-frame clones only, with some absent. V, J and clone size were drawn from that table, and D and trimming were deduced from the DNA. The repertoire has about 130,000 clones, 84% of them found once; the top ten carry approximately 13%. The sequenced material came from peripheral blood. The chain links TRBV7-2 to TRBJ2-5, with TRBD1 matching 7 bases. This sequence was found in a woman aged 25 to 39 who had recovered from COVID-19. The DNA of the CDR3 is TGTGCCAGCAGCCCCCTCCGGGACAGAGCCTCATTGACCCAGTACTTC. It codes for CASSPLRDRASLTQYF.